What follows are 29 T cell receptor beta chains derived from one specimen sequenced in a study of low-dose radiotherapy and immunotherapy resistance in tumors. Primers targeting TRAV and TRBV primed first-strand cDNA, covering alpha and beta chains. TCRs underwent 15 to 25 PCR cycles of amplification with a constant-region primer and V-primer adapter. TCRdb used MiXCR to reprocess the reads, holding one entry per CDR3 protein. This sample has tens of thousands of distinct CDR3 sequences, with around 17% found just once. Time point meaning: after trial treatment. Treatment specified: LDRT plus nivolumab, ipilimumab, low-dose cyclophosphamide and aspirin (RACIN trial). The sample was PBMCs, taken after low-dose radiotherapy plus immunotherapy. The receptor set was obtained from a male donor with prostate cancer.

In this sample, this clonotype turned up a few times. The J gene is TRBJ2-2, the V gene TRBV12-3 or TRBV12-4; a possible D gene is TRBD1 (6 bases). This CDR3 has 14 amino acids. V lost 5 bases and J 1 base, leaving 8 bases between the germline ends. The CDR3 is CASSRTENTGELFF. The CDR3 region has the DNA TGTGCCAGCAGTAGGACAGAGAACACCGGGGAGCTGTTTTTT.

This clonotype was seen a few times. A read error may account for a junction end that differs from germline. This chain connects TRBV27 to TRBJ2-3, with 7 bases fitting TRBD1. The V gene's germline CDR1 is MNHEY and CDR2 SMNVEV (reference sequence). The CDR3 sequence is 15 residues long. This CDR3 is CASSRTGHSTDTQYF. The CDR3 region has the DNA TGTGCCAGCAGCCGGACAGGTCATAGCACTGATACGCAGTATTTT.

Ten or more counts support this clonotype. The chain couples TRBV20-1 to TRBJ1-4, with D perhaps TRBD1 (5 bases). Trimming stripped 6 bases from V and 4 bases from J, with 12 bases between. The CDR3 totals 13 residues. CDR1 is DFQATT and CDR2 is SNEGSKA in the germline V gene (reference sequence). The CDR3 DNA is TGCAGTGCCTCCGGGACTTTTAATGAAAAACTGTTTTTT. This gives the protein CSASGTFNEKLFF.

This clonotype was recorded at least ten times. The genes are TRBV19 and TRBJ2-1; D remains ambiguous. The germline V gene encodes CDR1 LNHDA and CDR2 SQIVND (reference sequence). Trimming stripped 3 bases from V and 4 bases from J, with 13 bases between. The CDR3 has 15 residues. The CDR3 region is CASSIMLGEYNEQFF. As DNA, the CDR3 is TGTGCCAGTAGTATTATGCTAGGCGAATACAATGAGCAGTTCTTC. Full variable domain (missing parts from reference TRBV19 and TRBJ2-1): DGGITQSPKYLFRKEGQNVTLSCEQNLNHDAMYWYRQDPGQGLRLIYYSQIVNDFQKGDIAEGYSVSREKKESFPLTVTSAQKNPTAFYLCASSIMLGEYNEQFFGPGTRLTVL.

The sample holds many counts of this clonotype. The rearrangement links TRBV3-1 to TRBJ2-1; unclear D gene. Germline V gives CDR1 LGHDT, CDR2 YNNKEL (reference sequence). The CDR3 extends over 15 amino acids. Trimming removed 1 base from V and 7 bases from J, with 14 bases in between. The CDR3 sequence is CASSQGVNSINEQFF. Written as DNA, the CDR3 is TGTGCCAGCAGCCAAGGTGTCAACTCGATAAATGAGCAGTTCTTC.

The genes are TRBV28 and TRBJ1-5, with D possibly matching TRBD1 (5 bases). This CDR3 contains 14 residues. Germline assignment: CDR1 MDHEN and CDR2 SYDVKM. The DNA for the CDR3 is TGTGTCACCTATTCGCCAGGGATCCGTCAGCCCCAGCATTTT. Its protein is CVTYSPGIRQPQHF.

Concerning this clonotype itself: No DNA is shown, since the ends of the CDR3 on it are uncertain; the CDR3 is the one TCRdb lists. The V call is TRBV20-1, the J call TRBJ2-2; the table's D call, TRBD2, has no DNA check behind it. Counting both end residues, the CDR3 totals 19 amino acids. The V gene's germline CDR1 is DFQATT and CDR2 SNEGSKA (reference sequence). The CDR3 sequence is CSARISSGNTGELFFFFFF.

The chain couples TRBV7-2 to TRBJ2-5, with a weak D call TRBD2 (7 bases). The CDR3 contains 15 residues. V was clipped by 1 base and J by 1 base, with 10 bases between them. Germline CDR1 is SGHTA and CDR2 is FQGNSA. The CDR3 region has the DNA TGTGCCAGCAGCTTAGTAGGGGGGGTCCAAGAGACCCAGTACTTC. It encodes CASSLVGGVQETQYF. Full variable domain (missing parts from reference TRBV7-2 and TRBJ2-5): GAGVSQSPSNKVTEKGKDVELRCDPISGHTALYWYRQSLGQGLEFLIYFQGNSAPDKSGLPSDRFSAERTGGSVSTLTIQRTQQEDSAVYLCASSLVGGVQETQYFGPGTRLLVL.

This clonotype was seen many times. CDR3 coding DNA: TGTGCCAGCAGTTCCGGGAATTCCTACGAGCAGTACTTC. It yields the protein CASSSGNSYEQYF. The V and J genes are TRBV6-5 and TRBJ2-7; TRBD2 is a possible D gene (5 bases). CDR1 and CDR2 from the germline V gene are MNHEY and SVGAGI. The CDR3 extends over 13 amino acids. Trimming stripped 4 bases from V and 1 base from J, with 8 bases between.

This clonotype was observed at least ten times. V usage is TRBV20-1 and J usage is TRBJ1-1; D is perhaps TRBD1 (5 bases). V was cut by 3 bases and J by 1 base, with 12 bases left in between. CDR3 length equals 14 residues. From germline, CDR1 is DFQATT and CDR2 SNEGSKA (reference sequence). The CDR3 loop reads CSASLFGGNTEAFF. The CDR3 DNA follows: TGCAGTGCTAGCCTGTTCGGGGGGAACACTGAAGCTTTCTTT.

This clonotype showed up many times. The gene calls are TRBV7-8 and TRBJ2-7; 14 positions match TRBD2. This CDR3 region has 16 residues. CDR1 is SGHVS and CDR2 is FQNEAQ in the germline V gene. The ends lost 8 bases at V and 1 base at J; junction bases unmatched: 7. CDR3 region: CASDPGTSGGSYEQYF. CDR3 nucleotide sequence: TGTGCCAGCGACCCCGGGACTAGCGGGGGATCCTACGAGCAGTACTTC.

Worth noting for this clonotype: Only one base separates this from a far larger clonotype, so it likely reflects a read error. The chain joins TRBV6-2 or TRBV6-3 to TRBJ2-7; D possibly uses TRBD1 or TRBD2 (5 bases each). V was cut by 2 bases and J by 9 bases, with 11 bases left in between. The CDR3 has 12 residues. Germline V gives CDR1 MNHEY, CDR2 SVGEGT. The CDR3 sequence: CASSYGGVGQYF. CDR3 sequence (DNA): TGTGCCAGCAGTTACGGGGGAGTTGGGCAGTACTTC.

In regard to this clonotype: This likely stems from a read error, as it lies one base from a far larger clone. The rearrangement joins TRBV6-6 to TRBJ2-7; D may match TRBD1 or TRBD2 (5 bases each). V was clipped by 5 bases and J by 2 bases, with 13 bases between them. The CDR3 is 14 residues long. Germline CDR1 reads MNHNY; CDR2 reads SVGAGI (reference sequence). CDR3 protein: CASSATGAAYEQYF. The CDR3 nucleotides read TGTGCCAGCAGTGCCACCGGGGCAGCCTACGAGCAGTACTTC.

In its sample, this clonotype was seen many times. The chain uses TRBV6-2 or TRBV6-3 and TRBJ1-1; a weak D match, TRBD1 (6 bases). The germline gives CDR1 MNHEY, CDR2 SVGEGT. The CDR3 sequence is 13 residues long. V lost 5 bases and J lost 4, with 11 bases in between. CDR3 amino acids: CASSRSGATEAFF. CDR3 nucleotide sequence: TGTGCCAGCAGTCGATCAGGGGCCACTGAAGCTTTCTTT.

The rearrangement uses TRBV29-1 and TRBJ2-1, with 7 bases identical to TRBD1. The CDR3 covers 11 residues. V trimming: 7 bases; J trimming: 7 bases; junction bases outside the gene matches: 4. Germline CDR1 SQVTM, CDR2 ANQGSEA. The CDR3 sequence is CSAKGANEQFF. The DNA of the CDR3 is TGCAGCGCAAAGGGGGCTAATGAGCAGTTCTTC.

This clonotype has ten or more counts. The chain recombines TRBV5-5 with TRBJ1-6; TRBD1 matches at 8 bases. The germline CDR1 and CDR2 sequences are SGHKS and YYEKEE (reference sequence). Losses at the gene ends were 5 bases for V and 0 bases for J; bases not matched to a gene: 4. There are 16 residues in the CDR3. The CDR3 DNA sequence: TGTGCCAGCAGACCTCAGGGGGCCTCCTATAATTCACCCCTCCACTTT. It specifies CASRPQGASYNSPLHF. Combining the CDR3 with reference TRBV5-5 and TRBJ1-6 gives the whole variable domain DAGVTQSPTHLIKTRGQQVTLRCSPISGHKSVSWYQQVLGQGPQFIFQYYEKEERGRGNFPDRFSARQFPNYSSELNVNALLLGDSALYLCASRPQGASYNSPLHFGNGTRLTVT.

This clonotype was observed at least ten times. The V and J genes are TRBV29-1 and TRBJ2-1, with TRBD2 matching over 10 bases. The trim removed 6 bases at V and 8 bases at J, leaving 10 bases unmatched. Germline V gene sequence: CDR1 SQVTM, CDR2 ANQGSEA. The CDR3 is 14 amino acids. The CDR3 region is CSVGTGLAIYEQFF. CDR3 DNA: TGCAGCGTGGGTACGGGACTAGCGATATATGAGCAGTTCTTC.

Details on this clonotype: This sequence is one base from a far larger clone and is likely a read error. This rearrangement joins TRBV28 to TRBJ2-7; 11 positions match TRBD2. After removal of 8 bases from V and 7 bases from J, the junction contained 13 bases not matched to a gene. CDR3 length equals 15 residues. Germline CDR1 is MDHEN and CDR2 is SYDVKM. The CDR3 DNA reads TGTGCCAGCCGTACCGGGACTAGCGGAAACAATGAGCAGTACTTC. It codes for CASRTGTSGNNEQYF.

This clonotype was picked up many times. The chain couples TRBV28 to TRBJ1-2; D might be TRBD1 (5 bases). Germline CDR1 reads MDHEN; CDR2 reads SYDVKM. CDR3 length equals 12 residues. Trimming stripped 7 bases from V and 2 bases from J, with 8 bases between. CDR3 in DNA: TGTGCCAGCACCGAGGGGAACTATGGCTACACCTTC. Its protein is CASTEGNYGYTF.

This clonotype showed up many times. V and J are TRBV12-3 or TRBV12-4 and TRBJ1-3, with D hard to call. V was trimmed by 3 bases and J by 0 bases, leaving 6 bases between them. This CDR3 is 14 amino acids long. The CDR3 region has the DNA TGTGCCAGCAGTTTTATGACCTCTGGAAACACCATATATTTT. It encodes CASSFMTSGNTIYF.

The chain employs TRBV27 and TRBJ1-2, with no clear D. Germline loops: CDR1 MNHEY, CDR2 SMNVEV (reference sequence). The ends were cut back, 7 bases at V and 4 bases at J, with 13 bases in the middle. The CDR3 contains 13 residues. This chain's CDR3 is CASTPHPIYGYTF. CDR3 nucleotides: TGTGCCAGCACCCCCCACCCTATCTATGGCTACACCTTC.

Turning to this clonotype: This sequence is one base from a far larger clone and is likely a read error. This rearrangement joins TRBV4-1 to TRBJ2-7, with 11 bases aligning to TRBD1. The CDR3 is made up of 16 amino acids. The germline CDR1 and CDR2 sequences are MGHRA and YSYEKL. V lost 4 bases and J lost 7; bases outside the gene matches: 12. The CDR3 DNA is TGCGCCAGCAGCCGAGATGGACAGGGGGCCTACAATGAGCAGTACTTC. Protein: CASSRDGQGAYNEQYF.

The chain carries TRBV29-1 and TRBJ2-1; D may be TRBD2 (5 bases). Germline V gene lookup returns CDR1 SQVTM and CDR2 ANQGSEA. CDR3 length: 12 amino acids. Trimming pared 7 bases from V and 3 bases from J, leaving 10 bases between. CDR3 in DNA: TGCAGCGCACGAGGGTACTACAATGAGCAGTTCTTC. Amino acids: CSARGYYNEQFF.

This clonotype appeared many times. V and J are TRBV2 and TRBJ2-1; D is uncertain. The CDR3 loop spans 13 amino acids. CDR1 and CDR2 (germline): SNHLY, FYNNEI. Trimming cost V 7 bases and J 2 bases, with 9 bases left between them. The CDR3 loop is CASKGRTYNEQFF. DNA of the CDR3: TGTGCCAGCAAGGGCAGGACCTACAATGAGCAGTTCTTC.

This clonotype was seen a few times. The rearrangement joins TRBV28 to TRBJ2-4; 9 bases align to TRBD1. V lost 6 bases, J lost 7 bases, and 4 bases stayed unmatched. The CDR3 contains 13 residues. Germline CDR1 reads MDHEN; CDR2 reads SYDVKM. The CDR3 bases are TGTGCCAGCAGAGGACAGGGGTTGAACATTCAGTACTTC. Residues: CASRGQGLNIQYF.

CDR3 bases: TGTGCCAGCAGTTCACGCGGGACAGGGGACAATGAGCAGTTCTTC. This gives the protein CASSSRGTGDNEQFF. This chain uses TRBV12-3 or TRBV12-4 with TRBJ2-1; 10 positions match TRBD1. The CDR3 consists of 15 residues. V lost 4 bases and J lost 5; bases outside the gene matches: 5.

The chain carries TRBV7-2 and TRBJ2-3; D unresolved. CDR1 SGHTA and CDR2 FQGNSA come from the germline V gene. Trimming removed 2 bases at V and 0 bases at J, with 6 bases between. The CDR3 runs 14 residues. The CDR3 DNA follows: TGTGCCAGCAGCTTAATGGGCAGCACAGATACGCAGTATTTT. This sequence encodes CASSLMGSTDTQYF.

This clonotype was detected a few times. The gene calls are TRBV19 and TRBJ1-5; D is ambiguous. Per germline, CDR1 LNHDA and CDR2 SQIVND (reference sequence). V was clipped by 7 bases and J by 0 bases, with 10 bases between them. CDR3 length equals 14 residues. CDR3 in amino acids: CASTWESSNQPQHF. In DNA, the CDR3 is TGTGCCAGTACATGGGAGAGTAGCAATCAGCCCCAGCATTTT.

This clonotype was detected many times. The rearrangement joins TRBV10-3 to TRBJ1-3; D is undetermined. This CDR3 contains 14 residues. Germline V gene sequence: CDR1 ENHRY, CDR2 SYGVKD. The V end lost 0 bases, the J end lost 4 bases, and 7 bases lay between the germline ends. CDR3 in amino acids: CAISESIAGNTIYF. The CDR3 region has the DNA TGTGCCATCAGTGAGTCCATTGCGGGAAACACCATATATTTT.